The TCR beta chain under discussion was sequenced for a study of shared clonotypes between healthy human individuals. Study-wide points: Relative to their counterparts shared across all four donors, non-shared clonotypes exhibited diminished generation probabilities.

The CDR3 is made up of 14 amino acids. The germline V gene has CDR1 KGHSH and CDR2 LQKENI. V lost 1 base and J 8 bases, leaving 11 bases between the germline ends. Produced via immunoSEQ multiplex PCR; TCRdb's table is partial and in-frame only. The sample shows some 2.4 million clones, 80% to 95% of them seen only once. A word on this clone: Its antigen remains unknown.

The chain links TRBV18 to TRBJ1-4, with a tentative D call TRBD1 (5 bases). The TCR sequence derives from a young man in good health. Some clones in this sample may be carry-over from other donors' samples. The source material was naive CD4+ T cells from PBMCs. Subset specified: CD45RA+ positively selected. CDR3 sequence reads: CASSPRGEAEKLFF. The CDR3, as DNA: TGTGCCAGCTCACCACGGGGGGAGGCAGAAAAACTGTTTTTT.